Listed below are T cell receptor beta chains from one sample, sequenced in a study of T-cell memory formation after mild COVID-19. TCRdb re-called the 5' RACE reads with MiXCR, one entry per CDR3 protein. This sample has just over 400,000 distinct CDR3 sequences, with around a quarter found just once. What was sequenced was PBMCs or a T cell subset sorted from them (not recorded which). The receptors shown here come from an adult woman who had mild COVID-19 (a few samples of this study predate the infection). Cell type and time point are not known. Both conserved end residues are part of each CDR3. A D gene is named only where the DNA matches it firmly. Not all rows give a size; the values are once, few, many and, for expanded clones, a class.

14	TRBV24-1	TRBJ2-1	TRBD2	few	CATSGTSGYNEQFF	TGTGCCACCAGCGGGACTAGCGGTTACAATGAGCAGTTCTTC
16	TRBV5-1	TRBJ2-1	NA	few	CASSSWGGGAYNEQFF	TGCGCCAGCAGCTCTTGGGGGGGGGGCGCCTACAATGAGCAGTTCTTC
14	TRBV20-1	TRBJ1-4	NA	NA	CSARGAAWGEKLFF	TGCAGTGCTAGAGGCGCAGCTTGGGGCGAAAAACTGTTTTTT
15	TRBV7-3	TRBJ2-1	TRBD2	few	CASSDAGGPYNEQFF	TGTGCCAGCAGCGATGCGGGAGGACCCTACAATGAGCAGTTCTTC
13	TRBV25-1	TRBJ1-5	NA	NA	CASYRVGNQPQHF	TGTGCCAGCTACAGGGTTGGCAATCAGCCCCAGCATTTT
12	TRBV20-1	TRBJ1-1	NA	NA	CSAALRYTEAFF	TGCAGTGCCGCTTTGAGGTACACTGAAGCTTTCTTT
13	TRBV10-3	TRBJ1-6	NA	NA	CAIRAGWNSPLHF	TGTGCCATCAGGGCAGGGTGGAATTCACCCCTCCACTTT
12	TRBV30	TRBJ1-3	NA	NA	CAWRPQGHTIYF	TGTGCCTGGAGACCGCAGGGTCACACCATATATTTT
14	TRBV27	TRBJ2-7	TRBD1	NA	CASRDDRGGYEQYF	TGTGCCAGCAGAGATGACAGGGGAGGCTACGAGCAGTACTTC
15	TRBV24-1	TRBJ2-3	TRBD2	few	CATSADGRRGDTQYF	TGTGCCACCAGTGCTGACGGGAGGCGCGGAGATACGCAGTATTTT
15	TRBV5-1	TRBJ2-1	TRBD2	few	CASSIRTSGGNEQFF	TGCGCCAGCAGCATTCGGACTAGCGGGGGAAATGAGCAGTTCTTC
15	TRBV27	TRBJ2-1	NA	NA	CASSLMGRSGDEQFF	TGTGCCAGCAGTTTGATGGGGAGGTCAGGGGATGAGCAGTTCTTC
13	TRBV20-1	TRBJ1-6	TRBD1	NA	CSAQDRGPSPLHF	TGCAGTGCTCAGGACAGGGGGCCATCACCCCTCCACTTT
15	TRBV13	TRBJ2-2	TRBD2	NA	CASSWTSGNTGELFF	TGTGCCAGCAGCTGGACTAGCGGGAACACCGGGGAGCTGTTTTTT
18	TRBV4-2	TRBJ2-3	TRBD2	NA	CASSPLKPGLMATDTQYF	TGTGCCAGCAGCCCGCTGAAACCGGGACTAATGGCCACAGATACGCAGTATTTT
12	TRBV20-1	TRBJ1-3	NA	few	CSANPFGDTIYF	TGCAGTGCTAATCCATTCGGGGACACCATATATTTT
14	TRBV20-1	TRBJ2-4	NA	NA	CSARDYQGPHIQYF	TGCAGTGCTAGAGATTATCAGGGACCACACATTCAGTACTTC
15	TRBV24-1	TRBJ2-5	TRBD1	few	CATSDSDRGMETQYF	TGTGCCACCAGTGATTCTGACAGGGGAATGGAGACCCAGTACTTC
13	TRBV29-1	TRBJ1-3	NA	NA	CSVSLGAGNTIYF	TGCAGCGTTTCTCTGGGGGCTGGAAACACCATATATTTT
14	TRBV4-1	TRBJ1-1	TRBD1	NA	CASSHRGRGTEAFF	TGCGCCAGCAGCCACAGGGGGCGCGGCACTGAAGCTTTCTTT
11	TRBV20-1	TRBJ2-5	TRBD1	few	CSARTGETQYF	TGCAGTGCTAGGACAGGGGAGACCCAGTACTTC
16	TRBV29-1	TRBJ2-3	NA	few	CSYKDRDGGRTDTQYF	TGCAGCTATAAGGATCGGGACGGGGGCCGCACAGATACGCAGTATTTT
15	TRBV7-3	TRBJ1-2	NA	NA	CASSLNSDSSYGYTF	TGTGCCAGCAGCTTAAATAGCGACAGCTCCTATGGCTACACCTTC
14	TRBV12-3/TRBV12-4	TRBJ2-1	NA	NA	CASSFMTENNEQFF	TGTGCCAGCAGTTTTATGACGGAAAACAATGAGCAGTTCTTC
15	TRBV29-1	TRBJ1-2	NA	NA	CSVEDNRGLRYGYTF	TGCAGCGTTGAAGATAATCGGGGGCTTCGCTATGGCTACACCTTC
15	TRBV4-2	TRBJ2-3	TRBD2	NA	CASSHRAGDPDTQYF	TGTGCCAGCAGCCATCGAGCGGGAGATCCAGATACGCAGTATTTT
14	TRBV5-4	TRBJ1-2	NA	few	CASSFKGKPYGYTF	TGTGCCAGCAGCTTCAAGGGTAAACCCTATGGCTACACCTTC
17	TRBV24-1	TRBJ2-5	NA	few	CATSDYLTGPGQETQYF	TGTGCCACCAGTGACTACTTGACAGGCCCCGGCCAAGAGACCCAGTACTTC
16	TRBV20-1	TRBJ1-5	TRBD1	few	CSAREIPEGANQPQHF	TGCAGTGCTAGAGAGATCCCAGAGGGGGCCAATCAGCCCCAGCATTTT
15	TRBV20-1	TRBJ2-2	NA	NA	CSASVAGTNTGELFF	TGCAGTGCTAGTGTGGCGGGGACGAACACCGGGGAGCTGTTTTTT
14	TRBV6-2/TRBV6-3	TRBJ2-7	NA	NA	CASSYSGSLDEQYF	TGTGCCAGCAGTTACTCGGGTTCCCTGGACGAGCAGTACTTC
12	TRBV29-1	TRBJ1-1	NA	few	CSVVRPPGEAFF	TGCAGCGTTGTGAGACCTCCGGGTGAAGCTTTCTTT